This T cell receptor beta chain was sequenced in a study of blood T cell repertoires in COVID-19. Turning to the study itself: Samples came from the United States, Italy and Spain, spanning acute and convalescent COVID-19. T cells, B-cell-depleted T cells, or PBMCs supplied cDNA or gDNA.

Per the study methods: Estimated nucleated cell counts came from reference gene primer amplification. Using immunoSEQ multiplex PCR, the repertoire was profiled, and TCRdb retains in-frame clones only, with some absent. D and trimming come from the DNA, and the V and J calls and clone size come from that table. This sample has 300,000 to 400,000 clones; roughly 89% occur once, and the top ten carry about 3.5%. CDR1 and CDR2 from the germline V gene are SGHTA and FQGNSA. This CDR3 has 15 amino acids. V lost 2 bases, J lost 0 bases, and 10 bases lay in between. V and J are TRBV7-2 and TRBJ1-1; D uncertain. Input material: peripheral blood. This clonotype was obtained from a woman in her late teens or twenties who had recovered from COVID-19. The CDR3 spells CASSLWANVNTEAFF. Here the CDR3 DNA reads TGTGCCAGCAGCTTATGGGCCAACGTGAACACTGAAGCTTTCTTT.